The rows below give T cell receptor beta chains drawn from one sample of a study of beta chain features in type 1 diabetes. Measured with immunoSEQ multiplex PCR; TCRdb has only the in-frame clones, and not every one. The sample gives about 700,000 clones, 13% of which show up once; about 0.02% is in the top ten. Sequencing was done on a sample of naive CD4+ T cells from blood. Every receptor here comes from a man in his late teens or twenties with type 1 diabetes. Each CDR3 is given with its conserved first and last residue. A D gene is named only where the DNA matches it firmly. The size entry is marked missing in some rows and otherwise reads once, few, many or a size class.

-	-	TRBV6-1	12	TRBJ1-2	CASSFDRGGYTF	TGTGCCAGCAGTTTCGACCGGGGTGGCTACACCTTC
few	-	TRBV2	13	TRBJ2-5	CASSLQGPETQYF	TGTGCCAGCAGTCTACAGGGACCGGAGACCCAGTACTTC
few	-	TRBV7-3	13	TRBJ2-3	CASSPRVPDTQYF	TGTGCCAGCAGCCCCCGGGTCCCAGATACGCAGTATTTT
-	-	TRBV30	12	TRBJ1-1	CAWDRLYTEAFF	TGTGCCTGGGACAGGTTATACACTGAAGCTTTCTTT
-	TRBD1	TRBV5-1	13	TRBJ1-4	CASRDRPDEKLFF	TGCGCCAGCAGGGACAGGCCGGATGAAAAACTGTTTTTT
few	-	TRBV7-2	14	TRBJ2-5	CASRGGLAGETQYF	TGTGCCAGCAGAGGTGGGCTAGCTGGGGAGACCCAGTACTTC
-	TRBD1	TRBV7-9	15	TRBJ1-1	CASSRGTQGAAEAFF	TGTGCCAGCAGCCGGGGGACCCAGGGGGCCGCTGAAGCTTTCTTT
-	-	TRBV10-3	14	TRBJ2-7	CAINARGDSYEQYF	TGTGCCATCAATGCAAGGGGGGACTCCTACGAGCAGTACTTC
few	-	TRBV27	12	TRBJ2-5	CASSPRGETQYF	TGTGCCAGCAGTCCCCGGGGAGAGACCCAGTACTTC
few	-	TRBV2	15	TRBJ2-5	CASSERSLRGETQYF	TGTGCCAGCAGTGAAAGGAGTCTTCGAGGCGAGACCCAGTACTTC
-	TRBD1	TRBV9	15	TRBJ1-6	CASSVEQGVGSPLHF	TGTGCCAGCAGCGTCGAACAGGGGGTTGGTTCACCCCTCCACTTT
few	-	TRBV13	13	TRBJ1-5	CASSFGSNQPQHF	TGTGCCAGCAGCTTCGGGAGCAATCAGCCCCAGCATTTT
few	-	TRBV30	11	TRBJ1-2	CAWSSVGGYTF	TGTGCCTGGAGTTCGGTCGGTGGCTACACCTTC
-	-	TRBV7-2	15	TRBJ2-1	CASSPQGGTYNEQFF	TGTGCCAGCAGCCCACAGGGTGGTACCTACAATGAGCAGTTCTTC
-	-	TRBV29-1	12	TRBJ1-2	CSVLQGSRGYTF	TGCAGCGTGCTACAGGGTTCGCGGGGCTACACCTTC
-	-	TRBV5-1	12	TRBJ2-2	CASSFNTGELFF	TGCGCCAGCAGTTTTAACACCGGGGAGCTGTTTTTT
-	TRBD1	TRBV7-8	13	TRBJ1-2	CASTPTGGYGYTF	TGTGCCAGCACCCCGACAGGGGGCTATGGCTACACCTTC
-	TRBD2	TRBV5-1	16	TRBJ2-2	CASSAPTSGDAGELFF	TGCGCCAGCAGCGCACCGACTAGCGGGGATGCCGGGGAGCTGTTTTTT
few	TRBD1	TRBV9	16	TRBJ2-1	CASSARPGQGYNEQFF	TGTGCCAGCAGCGCACGACCGGGACAGGGCTACAATGAGCAGTTCTTC
-	TRBD1	TRBV6-1	15	TRBJ2-3	CASTRFEGAADTQYF	TGTGCCAGCACCCGTTTTGAGGGGGCAGCGGATACGCAGTATTTT
few	-	TRBV19	11	TRBJ1-2	CASTSNYGYTF	TGTGCCAGTACGTCGAACTATGGCTACACCTTC
few	TRBD1	TRBV5-1	18	TRBJ2-4	CASSLAGGASMTKNIQYF	TGCGCCAGCAGCTTGGCAGGGGGCGCGAGTATGACCAAAAACATTCAGTACTTC
few	TRBD2	TRBV19	16	TRBJ2-3	CASSTTGLPGLDTQYF	TGTGCCAGTAGTACCACGGGACTACCCGGCCTCGATACGCAGTATTTT
few	TRBD1	TRBV29-1	13	TRBJ2-7	CSVRDSSSYEQYF	TGCAGCGTCCGGGACAGTTCATCCTACGAGCAGTACTTC
-	-	TRBV5-1	14	TRBJ2-5	CASSFQGSEETQYF	TGCGCCAGCAGCTTTCAGGGTTCCGAGGAGACCCAGTACTTC
few	-	TRBV10-3	15	TRBJ2-5	CAISDTYGAGETQYF	TGTGCCATCAGTGATACGTATGGCGCCGGGGAGACCCAGTACTTC
few	TRBD1	TRBV11-3	15	TRBJ2-1	CASSLSQGAQAEQFF	TGTGCCAGCAGCTTATCCCAGGGGGCACAAGCTGAGCAGTTCTTC
-	-	TRBV7-8	14	TRBJ2-3	CASSLRQLADTQYF	TGTGCCAGCAGCTTACGTCAGTTGGCAGATACGCAGTATTTT
-	-	TRBV19	14	TRBJ1-2	CASSPRGAYYGYTF	TGTGCCAGTAGTCCCCGGGGCGCCTACTATGGCTACACCTTC
few	-	TRBV5-1	13	TRBJ1-2	CASSFDRNYGYTF	TGCGCCAGCAGCTTTGACAGGAACTATGGCTACACCTTC
-	-	TRBV19	15	TRBJ2-5	CASSIDSGFQETQYF	TGTGCCAGTAGTATAGATTCGGGCTTCCAAGAGACCCAGTACTTC
-	-	TRBV5-6	13	TRBJ1-2	CASSLGDLYGYTF	TGTGCCAGCAGCTTGGGGGACCTCTATGGCTACACCTTC
-	TRBD2	TRBV5-1	17	TRBJ2-3	CASSLPPPSGPTDTQYF	TGCGCCAGCAGCCTACCCCCCCCTAGCGGTCCGACAGATACGCAGTATTTT
few	-	TRBV9	15	TRBJ2-1	CASSAQPYSYNEQFF	TGTGCCAGCAGCGCCCAACCCTACTCCTACAATGAGCAGTTCTTC
few	-	TRBV25-1	15	TRBJ2-2	CASTGPQGWGGELFF	TGTGCCAGCACCGGACCCCAGGGCTGGGGCGGGGAGCTGTTTTTT
few	-	TRBV11-2	13	TRBJ2-5	CASSLEWGETQYF	TGTGCCAGCAGCTTAGAGTGGGGAGAGACCCAGTACTTC
-	-	TRBV29-1	13	TRBJ2-2	CSVVRGDTGELFF	TGCAGCGTTGTTAGAGGAGACACCGGGGAGCTGTTTTTT
few	-	TRBV5-1	14	TRBJ1-5	CASSPVGPNQPQHF	TGCGCCAGCAGCCCCGTGGGCCCAAATCAGCCCCAGCATTTT
few	-	TRBV5-6	12	TRBJ1-2	CASSWGHDGYTF	TGTGCCAGCAGCTGGGGACATGATGGCTACACCTTC
-	-	TRBV10-3	15	TRBJ1-6	CAIRGDRYSGSPLHF	TGTGCCATCAGGGGGGATCGGTATTCAGGGTCACCCCTCCACTTT
few	TRBD1	TRBV6-5	13	TRBJ2-7	CASRGQGAYLQYF	TGTGCCAGCAGGGGACAGGGAGCCTATCTGCAGTACTTC
-	-	TRBV9	16	TRBJ1-2	CASSTRSGPPNYGYTF	TGTGCCAGCAGCACCCGTTCAGGGCCCCCTAACTATGGCTACACCTTC
few	-	TRBV15	14	TRBJ2-7	CATSRGGIPYEQYF	TGTGCCACCAGCAGAGGTGGGATTCCCTACGAGCAGTACTTC
-	-	TRBV6-6	12	TRBJ2-7	CASSYTGYEQYF	TGTGCCAGCAGTTACACGGGCTACGAGCAGTACTTC
few	-	TRBV30	14	TRBJ1-2	CAWSLSQSQHGYTF	TGTGCCTGGAGTCTGTCACAATCACAGCACGGCTACACCTTC
few	-	TRBV25-1	14	TRBJ2-7	CASSEYAGAYEQYF	TGTGCCAGCAGTGAATACGCCGGAGCCTACGAGCAGTACTTC
-	-	TRBV5-1	11	TRBJ2-5	CASSTQETQYF	TGCGCCAGCAGTACCCAAGAGACCCAGTACTTC
-	TRBD1	TRBV9	15	TRBJ2-7	CASSVQGELSYEQYF	TGTGCCAGCAGCGTACAGGGGGAACTCTCCTACGAGCAGTACTTC
few	TRBD2	TRBV30	16	TRBJ2-1	CAWRPLAGLSYNEQFF	TGTGCCTGGAGGCCACTAGCGGGCTTATCCTACAATGAGCAGTTCTTC
few	TRBD1	TRBV15	18	TRBJ2-6	CATSRDRTGSSGANVLTF	TGTGCCACCAGCAGAGATCGGACAGGGAGCTCTGGGGCCAACGTCCTGACTTTC
few	-	TRBV29-1	14	TRBJ1-1	CSVRRTIELTEAFF	TGCAGCGTGAGGCGCACGATAGAACTCACTGAAGCTTTCTTT
few	-	TRBV14	15	TRBJ1-2	CASSQDHWDMMGYTF	TGTGCCAGCAGCCAAGATCATTGGGATATGATGGGCTACACCTTC
-	TRBD1	TRBV25-1	15	TRBJ1-1	CASSEVGQGNTEAFF	TGTGCCAGCAGTGAAGTGGGACAGGGGAACACTGAAGCTTTCTTT
few	TRBD1	TRBV5-6	14	TRBJ2-5	CASWSAGGGETQYF	TGTGCCAGCTGGTCGGCAGGGGGCGGAGAGACCCAGTACTTC